This is a list of T cell receptor beta chains from one sample in a study of blood T cells in healthy people across ages. TCRdb passed the 5' RACE reads through MiXCR, listing each CDR3 protein once. The sample includes roughly 680,000 distinct CDR3 sequences, more than 40% seen only once; the top ten take under 35%. Sequencing was performed on blood. The source of these receptors is a woman aged 55-69 years in good health. CDR3s include the opening cysteine and the closing phenylalanine or tryptophan. The D gene is left open where the match is weak. Clone size is stated in some rows and not others, as once, few, many or a class when expanded.

D | size | J | V | CDR3 | DNA
. | few | TRBJ2-7 | TRBV4-2 | CASSQAQVAGSYNEQYF | TGTGCCAGCAGCCAAGCCCAGGTAGCAGGGTCCTACAATGAGCAGTACTTC
. | . | TRBJ2-6 | TRBV3-1 | CASSHTTGANVPTF | TGTGCCAGCAGCCACACAACGGGGGCCAACGTCCCGACTTTC
TRBD2 | few | TRBJ2-7 | TRBV4-2 | CASSPLLAGGFYEQYF | TGTGCCAGCAGCCCCCTTTTAGCGGGGGGATTCTACGAGCAGTACTTC
. | . | TRBJ2-5 | TRBV7-2 | CASSLAWDGGETQYF | TGTGCCAGCAGCTTAGCGTGGGACGGTGGAGAGACCCAGTACTTC
. | . | TRBJ2-7 | TRBV6-4 | CASSDLNREQSYEQYF | TGTGCCAGCAGTGACCTCAACCGGGAGCAGAGCTACGAGCAGTACTTC
. | . | TRBJ2-7 | TRBV29-1 | CSVSGPYSYEQYF | TGCAGCGTTAGTGGCCCCTACTCCTACGAGCAGTACTTC
TRBD1 | . | TRBJ1-6 | TRBV27 | CASRLMKAGTGTSPLHF | TGTGCCAGCAGGTTAATGAAAGCCGGGACAGGGACATCACCCCTCCACTTT
TRBD1 | . | TRBJ1-2 | TRBV28 | CASGDREDYGYTF | TGTGCCAGTGGGGACAGGGAGGACTATGGCTACACCTTC
TRBD2 | few | TRBJ2-7 | TRBV5-1 | CASRPTSGPYEQYF | TGCGCCAGCAGACCAACTAGCGGCCCCTACGAGCAGTACTTC
TRBD2 | . | TRBJ2-4 | TRBV4-3 | CASSQDFGGVGIQYF | TGCGCCAGCAGCCAAGATTTTGGGGGGGTCGGCATTCAGTACTTC
. | once | TRBJ2-4 | TRBV4-1 | CASSQDQSRPKNIQYF | TGCGCCAGCAGCCAAGACCAATCGCGTCCCAAAAACATTCAGTACTTC
. | many | TRBJ2-3 | TRBV9 | CASSEAYTDTQYF | TGTGCCAGCAGCGAAGCTTACACAGATACGCAGTATTTT
. | few | TRBJ2-5 | TRBV25-1 | CASRRGVETQYF | TGTGCCAGCAGAAGAGGAGTTGAGACCCAGTACTTC
. | . | TRBJ1-6 | TRBV7-9 | CASSPLYSRHSPLHF | TGTGCCAGCAGCCCGTTGTATAGCAGGCATTCACCCCTCCACTTT
TRBD2 | . | TRBJ2-7 | TRBV3-1 | CASSGTNNEQYF | TGTGCCAGCAGTGGGACTAATAACGAGCAGTACTTC
. | few | TRBJ1-2 | TRBV27 | CASTPRRDYGYTF | TGTGCCAGCACCCCTAGGCGGGACTATGGCTACACCTTC
. | once | TRBJ2-5 | TRBV20-1 | CSARDFRGQETQYF | TGCAGTGCTAGAGATTTCAGGGGCCAAGAGACCCAGTACTTC
. | . | TRBJ2-5 | TRBV11-2 | CASSYRGGGRETQYF | TGTGCCAGCAGCTATCGCGGAGGGGGGAGGGAGACCCAGTACTTC
TRBD2 | . | TRBJ2-5 | TRBV6-6 | CASSYSLAGGPNEQYF | TGTGCCAGCAGTTACTCATTAGCGGGGGGGCCCAATGAGCAGTACTTC
TRBD2 | few | TRBJ2-3 | TRBV6-4 | CASSDLAGTSTDTQYF | TGTGCCAGCAGTGACCTAGCGGGGACTAGCACAGATACGCAGTATTTT
. | few | TRBJ1-2 | TRBV6-2/TRBV6-3 | CASSRRDIYGYTF | TGTGCCAGCAGTCGCCGGGACATCTATGGCTACACCTTC
. | few | TRBJ1-1 | TRBV28 | CASSLSQTEAFF | TGTGCCAGCAGTTTATCGCAGACTGAAGCTTTCTTT
. | . | TRBJ2-5 | TRBV3-1 | CASSQSAGSRVQETQYF | TGTGCCAGCAGCCAAAGTGCTGGGTCCAGGGTCCAAGAGACCCAGTACTTC
. | few | TRBJ2-7 | TRBV4-3 | CASSRTQGIGYEQYF | TGCGCCAGCAGCCGAACTCAGGGAATAGGCTACGAGCAGTACTTC
. | . | TRBJ2-4 | TRBV6-2/TRBV6-3 | CASSPGSSGLAKNIQYF | TGTGCCAGCAGTCCGGGGTCGTCGGGCCTAGCCAAAAACATTCAGTACTTC
. | few | TRBJ2-3 | TRBV12-3/TRBV12-4 | CASSRLKADTQYF | TGTGCCAGCAGTAGACTAAAAGCAGATACGCAGTATTTT
. | . | TRBJ2-1 | TRBV4-3 | CASSPGGQRDSYNEQFF | TGCGCCAGCAGCCCCGGGGGGCAGCGGGACTCCTACAATGAGCAGTTCTTC
. | . | TRBJ2-3 | TRBV7-2 | CASSVPGPSTDTQYF | TGTGCCAGCAGCGTCCCGGGACCGAGCACAGATACGCAGTATTTT
TRBD2 | once | TRBJ2-3 | TRBV7-2 | CASISQAGGTTDAQYF | TGTGCCAGCATCTCTCAAGCGGGAGGCACCACAGATGCGCAGTATTTT
. | . | TRBJ2-7 | TRBV24-1 | CATSDATRCEQYF | TGTGCCACCAGTGATGCGACTAGATGCGAGCAGTACTTC
. | . | TRBJ1-1 | TRBV27 | CASSLSGHDEAFF | TGTGCCAGCAGTTTATCGGGACACGATGAAGCTTTCTTT
. | many | TRBJ2-7 | TRBV15 | CATSRVDSYEQYF | TGTGCCACCAGCAGAGTGGACTCCTACGAGCAGTACTTC
TRBD2 | . | TRBJ2-1 | TRBV24-1 | CATSVGAGRTLNEQFF | TGTGCCACCAGTGTAGGAGCGGGACGGACTCTTAATGAGCAGTTCTTC
. | . | TRBJ2-3 | TRBV11-3 | CASSLVMGAGTDTQYF | TGTGCCAGCAGCTTAGTAATGGGAGCGGGTACAGATACGCAGTATTTT
. | . | TRBJ2-6 | TRBV29-1 | CSVGHGGSGANVLTF | TGCAGCGTTGGACATGGGGGTTCTGGGGCCAACGTCCTGACTTTC
TRBD2 | . | TRBJ2-5 | TRBV4-1 | CASSNLPGGRSGEQYF | TGCGCCAGCAGCAACCTCCCGGGGGGGAGGAGTGGTGAGCAGTACTTC
. | . | TRBJ1-2 | TRBV7-2 | CASSSFNGAHTF | TGTGCCAGCAGCTCCTTCAACGGGGCCCACACCTTC
. | . | TRBJ2-3 | TRBV20-1 | CSARPTSYTQYF | TGCAGTGCTAGGCCAACTAGCTATACGCAGTATTTT
TRBD1 | . | TRBJ2-1 | TRBV27 | CASSALRTGVVNEQFF | TGTGCCAGCAGTGCGCTCCGGACAGGGGTGGTCAATGAGCAGTTCTTC
. | . | TRBJ2-1 | TRBV4-1 | CASSLNDNEQFF | TGCGCCAGCAGCCTTAACGACAATGAGCAGTTCTTC
. | . | TRBJ2-5 | TRBV6-2/TRBV6-3 | CASSPSLVTEETQYF | TGTGCCAGCAGTCCCTCGCTAGTTACCGAAGAGACCCAGTACTTC
TRBD1 | few | TRBJ2-7 | TRBV10-3 | CAISGRDRENEQYF | TGTGCCATCAGTGGCCGGGACAGGGAAAACGAGCAGTACTTC
. | . | TRBJ2-5 | TRBV20-1 | CSARTPGQRSPETQYF | TGCAGTGCTAGAACCCCAGGTCAGCGCTCTCCGGAGACCCAGTACTTC